This T cell receptor beta chain stems from a study of cytotoxic CD8 clonotypes in ibrutinib-treated CLL. Study-level findings and limits: On treatment, the uncommon public clonotypes contracted or remained stable.

The CDR3 has 14 residues. Germline CDR1 MNHEY, CDR2 SMNVEV (reference sequence). The V gene lost 0 bases and the J gene lost 5 bases, with 7 bases spanning the gap. Depths of 1 in 200,000 to 1 in 1 million T cells were the sequencing target. The table came from immunoSEQ multiplex PCR; TCRdb's copy has only in-frame clones and leaves some out. The sample contains around 21,000 clones, around 70% of which appear only once. This clone has a single count. The antigen is undetermined. The receptor was isolated from a human donor with chronic lymphocytic leukemia. Source: PBMCs, taken before ibrutinib treatment. The chain links TRBV27 to TRBJ2-2, with D possibly being TRBD2 (5 bases). The CDR3 DNA reads as TGTGCCAGCAGTTTATCCGGGGATACCGGGGAGCTGTTTTTT. This translates into CASSLSGDTGELFF.